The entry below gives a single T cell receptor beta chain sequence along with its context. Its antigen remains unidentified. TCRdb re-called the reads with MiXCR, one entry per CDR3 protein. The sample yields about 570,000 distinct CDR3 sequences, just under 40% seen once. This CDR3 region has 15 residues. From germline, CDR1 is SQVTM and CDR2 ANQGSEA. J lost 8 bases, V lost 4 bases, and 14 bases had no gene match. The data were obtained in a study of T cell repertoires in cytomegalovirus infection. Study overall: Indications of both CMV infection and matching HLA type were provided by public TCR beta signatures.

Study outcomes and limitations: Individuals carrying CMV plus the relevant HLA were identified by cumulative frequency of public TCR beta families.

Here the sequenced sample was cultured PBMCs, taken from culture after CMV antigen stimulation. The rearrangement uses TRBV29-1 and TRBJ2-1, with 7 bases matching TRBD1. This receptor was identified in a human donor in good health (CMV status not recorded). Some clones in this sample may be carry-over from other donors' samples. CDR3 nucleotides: TGCAGCGTTGGAGGGCAAGGGGGCCTGGTGCATGAGCAGTTCTTC. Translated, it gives CSVGGQGGLVHEQFF.